These T cell receptor beta chains were read from a single sample in a study of OX40 agonist ivuxolimab in advanced cancers. Method: immunoSEQ multiplex PCR; TCRdb's copy keeps in-frame clones and lacks some. Counted here are about 46,000 clones, 82% occurring once; the ten biggest clones make up around 2%. The material sequenced was CD4+ or CD8+ T cells sorted from blood, taken in a trial of the OX40 agonist ivuxolimab. Receptors were obtained from an adult with an advanced solid tumor such as melanoma, head and neck, liver or kidney cancer. Each CDR3 is given with its conserved first and last residue. A D gene is named only where the DNA matches it firmly. The listing skips clone size in some rows; elsewhere it reads once, few, many or a size class.

clone_size | d_call | j_call | v_call | cdr3_nt | cdr3_aa
few | TRBD1 | TRBJ2-3 | TRBV5-5 | TGTGCCAGCAGCTTGGTGCAGGGGGCGACAGATACGCAGTATTTT | CASSLVQGATDTQYF
- | - | TRBJ1-1 | TRBV2 | TGTGCCAGCACTCCGGGAGGGACTAATGAAGCTTTCTTT | CASTPGGTNEAFF
- | TRBD2 | TRBJ2-1 | TRBV2 | TGTGCCAGCAGGCTCGGGACTAGCGGGGGGTACTTGGATGAGCAGTTCTTC | CASRLGTSGGYLDEQFF
- | - | TRBJ2-7 | TRBV7-2 | TGTGCCAGCAGCTTAGAATTAGCCTCCGAGCAGTACTTC | CASSLELASEQYF
- | - | TRBJ1-2 | TRBV6-5 | TGTGCCAGCAGTTACTCGGCGACAGGAAACTATGGCTACACCTTC | CASSYSATGNYGYTF
- | TRBD1 | TRBJ1-4 | TRBV7-9 | TGTGCCAGCAGCCAACAGGGGGCAAATGAAAAACTGTTTTTT | CASSQQGANEKLFF
- | TRBD2 | TRBJ2-3 | TRBV7-2 | TGTGCCAGCAGCTTGAGTAGCGGGGGGGCGTGGCCAGATACGCAGTATTTT | CASSLSSGGAWPDTQYF
- | - | TRBJ2-5 | TRBV5-4 | TGTGCCAGCAGTTTTCAGGGAGGTAAAGAGACCCAGTACTTC | CASSFQGGKETQYF
medium-sized | - | TRBJ1-2 | TRBV7-2 | TGTGCCAGCAGCTTAAATTATTCGGGCAGGCGATTAGGTCGTGGCTACACCTTC | CASSLNYSGRRLGRGYTF
once | TRBD1 | TRBJ1-5 | TRBV7-2 | TGTGCCAGCAGCAAGGACAGGGCTTACAATCAGCCCCAGCATTTT | CASSKDRAYNQPQHF
once | TRBD2 | TRBJ2-7 | TRBV6-5 | TGTGCCAGCAGTGCCTACGCGGGGGGGGCCGAGCAGTACTTC | CASSAYAGGAEQYF
- | - | TRBJ2-7 | TRBV6-6 | TGTGCCAGCAGTTATGTGGATAAGGGCAGCGAGCAGTACTTC | CASSYVDKGSEQYF
- | - | TRBJ1-1 | TRBV21-1 | TGTGCCAGCAATTCTGACAGGGGAGGGGACTTGGAAGCTTTCTTT | CASNSDRGGDLEAFF
- | TRBD1 | TRBJ2-7 | TRBV6-5 | TGTGCCAGCAGTCTCCGGGACAGGACACAATGGTACTTC | CASSLRDRTQWYF
- | - | TRBJ2-5 | TRBV7-7 | TGTGCCAGCAGCCCCGGGAAGGGGGGGGGCCAAGAGACCCAGTACTTC | CASSPGKGGGQETQYF
- | TRBD1 | TRBJ2-7 | TRBV5-6 | TGTGCCAGCAGCTCTTTACAGGGGTCGTACGAGCAGTACTTC | CASSSLQGSYEQYF
- | TRBD2 | TRBJ2-3 | TRBV7-9 | TGTGCCAGCAGCTTACTGTTGTTGGATAGCGGGGGGTCAGATACGCAGTATTTT | CASSLLLLDSGGSDTQYF
- | - | TRBJ2-5 | TRBV7-6 | TGTGCCAGCAGCTTAGTCGCGGGGCTAAGGGAGACCCAGTACTTC | CASSLVAGLRETQYF
- | TRBD1 | TRBJ1-1 | TRBV29-1 | TGCAGCGTGGGACAGGGCAAGAACACTGAAGCTTTCTTT | CSVGQGKNTEAFF
- | - | TRBJ2-7 | TRBV18 | TGTGCCAGCTCACCACCCGGTGGGTTGTCTCCCGAGCAGTACTTC | CASSPPGGLSPEQYF
once | TRBD1 | TRBJ2-5 | TRBV7-3 | TGTGCCAGCAGCAGAGGACAGGAAGAGACCCAGTACTTC | CASSRGQEETQYF
- | TRBD2 | TRBJ2-3 | TRBV6-4 | TGTGCCAGCAGTGTAGCGGGGGGAACAGATACGCAGTATTTT | CASSVAGGTDTQYF
- | - | TRBJ2-7 | TRBV30 | TGTGCCTGGAATGCGCAACAGACCTACGAGCAGTACTTC | CAWNAQQTYEQYF
- | TRBD2 | TRBJ2-1 | TRBV2 | TGTGCCAGCAGGGGGGGGATCTCCTACAATGAGCAGTTCTTC | CASRGGISYNEQFF
- | - | TRBJ1-4 | TRBV2 | TGTGCCAGCAGTGATATGAATGAAAAACTGTTTTTT | CASSDMNEKLFF
few | - | TRBJ1-5 | TRBV9 | TGTGCCAGCAGCGTTGACGGGGCAGGCCAGCCCCAGCATTTT | CASSVDGAGQPQHF
- | - | TRBJ2-7 | TRBV2 | TGTGCCAGCAGGGCTCGGGACGGAGGAACCTACGAGCAGTACTTC | CASRARDGGTYEQYF
- | - | TRBJ1-4 | TRBV27 | TGTGCCAGCAGTCCTAGGGCAGGGGCCAAGAGGGGCGAAAAACTGTTTTTT | CASSPRAGAKRGEKLFF
- | - | TRBJ1-1 | TRBV15 | TGTGCCACCAGCAGAGATAAAGGCTCGAACACTGAAGCTTTCTTT | CATSRDKGSNTEAFF
- | - | TRBJ1-5 | TRBV7-8 | TGTGCCAGCAGCCTAGGGAACAGGAGGATCAATCAGCCCCAGCATTTT | CASSLGNRRINQPQHF
- | TRBD2 | TRBJ2-5 | TRBV11-3 | TGTGCCAGCAGCTTAGTAGCGGGGGGGCAAGAGACCCAGTACTTC | CASSLVAGGQETQYF
- | - | TRBJ2-5 | TRBV12-1 | TGTGCCAGCAGCCCCGCGTGGACTAGCGGGCAAGAGACCCAGTACTTC | CASSPAWTSGQETQYF
- | TRBD1 | TRBJ1-2 | TRBV5-1 | TGCGCCAGCAGCTACAAGACAGGGACATATGGCTACACCTTC | CASSYKTGTYGYTF
- | - | TRBJ1-3 | TRBV10-3 | TGTGCCATCAGTGACTCGTCGACCGGGGCTGGAAACACCATATATTTT | CAISDSSTGAGNTIYF
- | - | TRBJ2-7 | TRBV5-1 | TGCGCCAGCAGCTTGACGGCCTTCTCCTACGAGCAGTACTTC | CASSLTAFSYEQYF
- | - | TRBJ1-1 | TRBV6-5 | TGTGCCAGCAGTGTGGGTACTGAAGCTTTCTTT | CASSVGTEAFF
- | TRBD2 | TRBJ2-2 | TRBV5-4 | TGTGCCAGCAGCCCATCAAAGCGGGGGGTAAACACCGGGGAGCTGTTTTTT | CASSPSKRGVNTGELFF
- | - | TRBJ1-4 | TRBV20-1 | TGCAGTGCTAGGGGAAATGAAAAACTGTTTTTT | CSARGNEKLFF
- | - | TRBJ1-5 | TRBV9 | TGTGCCAGCAGCGTAGGGACAGTGAATCAGCCCCAGCATTTT | CASSVGTVNQPQHF
- | TRBD1 | TRBJ2-7 | TRBV2 | TGTGCCAGCAGTGGGGACAGATCTGCCTACGAGCAGTACTTC | CASSGDRSAYEQYF
- | - | TRBJ2-1 | TRBV5-5 | TGTGCCAGCAGCTTGAGGGAGCCAGGACGTGAGCAGTTCTTC | CASSLREPGREQFF
few | - | TRBJ1-3 | TRBV6-1 | TGTGCCAGCAAAATTGGGCCGGCTGGAAACACCATATATTTT | CASKIGPAGNTIYF
- | - | TRBJ1-6 | TRBV19 | TGTGCCAGTAGTATGGGGGACGGATACTCACCCCTCCACTTT | CASSMGDGYSPLHF
few | - | TRBJ1-6 | TRBV13 | TGTGCCAGCAGTCGGGAATCTAATTCACCCCTCCACTTT | CASSRESNSPLHF
- | TRBD1 | TRBJ1-5 | TRBV6-1 | TGTGCCAGCAGGTTGGACAGGATGAATCAGCCCCAGCATTTT | CASRLDRMNQPQHF
- | - | TRBJ1-1 | TRBV29-1 | TGCAGCGTGGGAGACAGCAGGGACACTGAAGCTTTCTTT | CSVGDSRDTEAFF
- | - | TRBJ1-5 | TRBV7-6 | TGTGCCAGCAGCTTAGCCCGGGATCAGCCCCAGCATTTT | CASSLARDQPQHF
- | TRBD1 | TRBJ2-3 | TRBV6-6 | TGTGCCAGCAGTCTAGACCGGGACAGGGCCACAGATACGCAGTATTTT | CASSLDRDRATDTQYF
- | - | TRBJ1-3 | TRBV18 | TGTGCCAGCTCACCAGACGGGGGCGCGAGGGGAAACACCATATATTTT | CASSPDGGARGNTIYF
- | TRBD1 | TRBJ2-1 | TRBV11-2 | TGTGCCAGCAGCCTCCTCGACAGGGGAGGCAATGAGCAGTTCTTC | CASSLLDRGGNEQFF
- | TRBD1 | TRBJ1-1 | TRBV4-1 | TGCGCCAGCAGCCATGGACAGGAGAACACTGAAGCTTTCTTT | CASSHGQENTEAFF
- | - | TRBJ2-7 | TRBV6-1 | TGTGCCAGCCAGGACAGCTCCTACGAGCAGTACTTC | CASQDSSYEQYF
- | - | TRBJ1-1 | TRBV11-3 | TGTGCCAGCAGCCAAATGAACACTGAAGCTTTCTTT | CASSQMNTEAFF
- | TRBD2 | TRBJ2-3 | TRBV9 | TGTGCCAGCACCCGAGGGGCGGGGGGGGAAGATACGCAGTATTTT | CASTRGAGGEDTQYF
once | - | TRBJ2-7 | TRBV19 | TGTGCCAGTAGTCATACAGGGGAGCCGGGGGGAGTCCAGTACTTC | CASSHTGEPGGVQYF
- | TRBD2 | TRBJ2-4 | TRBV29-1 | TGCAGCGGTACGGGGGGGGCGTCGAACATTCAGTACTTC | CSGTGGASNIQYF
- | - | TRBJ1-4 | TRBV2 | TGTGCCAGCAGTGAATGGGGGGGCACTAATGAAAAACTGTTTTTT | CASSEWGGTNEKLFF
- | TRBD2 | TRBJ2-3 | TRBV4-2 | TGTGCCAGCAGCCGCCACACTAGCGGGGGGGCGACTGATACGCAGTATTTT | CASSRHTSGGATDTQYF
once | TRBD1 | TRBJ2-1 | TRBV28 | TGTGCCAGCAGTCGAGGGGGCAGGGGTCCGAATGAGCAGTTCTTC | CASSRGGRGPNEQFF